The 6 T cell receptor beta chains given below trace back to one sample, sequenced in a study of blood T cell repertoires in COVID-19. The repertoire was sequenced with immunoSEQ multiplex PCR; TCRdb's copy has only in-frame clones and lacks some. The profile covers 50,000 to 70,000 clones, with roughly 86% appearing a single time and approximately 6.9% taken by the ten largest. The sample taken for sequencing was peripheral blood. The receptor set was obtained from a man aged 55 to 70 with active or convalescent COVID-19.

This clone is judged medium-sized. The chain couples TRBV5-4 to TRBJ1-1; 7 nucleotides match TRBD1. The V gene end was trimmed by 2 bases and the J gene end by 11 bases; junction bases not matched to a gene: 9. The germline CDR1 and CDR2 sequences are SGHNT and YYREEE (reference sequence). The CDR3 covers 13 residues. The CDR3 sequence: CASSFRQGEGAFF. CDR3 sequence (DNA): TGTGCCAGCAGCTTCCGACAGGGAGAAGGGGCTTTCTTT.

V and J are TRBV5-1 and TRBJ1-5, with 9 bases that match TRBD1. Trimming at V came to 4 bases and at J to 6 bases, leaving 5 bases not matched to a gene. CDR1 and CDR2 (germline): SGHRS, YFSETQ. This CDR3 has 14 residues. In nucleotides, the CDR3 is TGCGCCAGCAGCCCACAGGGGGCCAGTCAGCCCCAGCATTTT. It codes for CASSPQGASQPQHF.

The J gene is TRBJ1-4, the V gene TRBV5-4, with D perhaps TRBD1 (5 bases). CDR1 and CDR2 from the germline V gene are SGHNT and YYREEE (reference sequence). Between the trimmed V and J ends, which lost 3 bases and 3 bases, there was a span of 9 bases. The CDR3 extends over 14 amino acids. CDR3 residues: CASSSWGANEKLFF. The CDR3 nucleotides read TGTGCCAGCAGCTCCTGGGGGGCTAATGAAAAACTGTTTTTT.

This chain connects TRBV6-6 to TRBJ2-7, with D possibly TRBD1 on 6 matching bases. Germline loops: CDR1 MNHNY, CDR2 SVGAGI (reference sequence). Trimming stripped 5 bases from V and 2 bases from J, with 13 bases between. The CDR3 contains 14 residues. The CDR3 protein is CASSHSGVPYEQYF. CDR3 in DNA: TGTGCCAGCAGTCATTCAGGGGTACCCTACGAGCAGTACTTC.

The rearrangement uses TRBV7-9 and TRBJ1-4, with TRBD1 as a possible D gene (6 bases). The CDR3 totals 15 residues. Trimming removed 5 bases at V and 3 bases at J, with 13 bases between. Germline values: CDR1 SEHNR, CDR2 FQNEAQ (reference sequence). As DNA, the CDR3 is TGTGCCAGCAGCAAAACAGGGAGATCTAATGAAAAACTGTTTTTT. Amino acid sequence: CASSKTGRSNEKLFF.

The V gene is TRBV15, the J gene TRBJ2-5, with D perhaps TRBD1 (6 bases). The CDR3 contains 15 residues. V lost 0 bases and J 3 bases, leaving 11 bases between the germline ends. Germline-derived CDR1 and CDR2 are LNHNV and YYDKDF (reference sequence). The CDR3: CATSRDSRDKETQYF. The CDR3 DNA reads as TGTGCCACCAGCAGAGATAGCCGGGACAAAGAGACCCAGTACTTC.